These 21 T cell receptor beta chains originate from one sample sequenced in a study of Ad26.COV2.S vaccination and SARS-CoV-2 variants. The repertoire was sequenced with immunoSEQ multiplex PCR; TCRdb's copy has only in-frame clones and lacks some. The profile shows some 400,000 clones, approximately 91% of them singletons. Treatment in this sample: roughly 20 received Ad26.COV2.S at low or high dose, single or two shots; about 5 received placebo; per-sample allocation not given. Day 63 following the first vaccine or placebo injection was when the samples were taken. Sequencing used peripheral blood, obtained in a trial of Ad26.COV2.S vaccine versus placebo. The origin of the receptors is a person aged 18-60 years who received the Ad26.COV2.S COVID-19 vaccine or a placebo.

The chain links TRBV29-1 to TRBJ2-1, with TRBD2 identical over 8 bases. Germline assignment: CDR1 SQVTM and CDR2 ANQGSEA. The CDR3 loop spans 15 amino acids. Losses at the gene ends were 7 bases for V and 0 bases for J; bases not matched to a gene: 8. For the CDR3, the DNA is TGCAGCGCCCTGGGACTAGTAAGCTCCTACAATGAGCAGTTCTTC. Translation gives CSALGLVSSYNEQFF.

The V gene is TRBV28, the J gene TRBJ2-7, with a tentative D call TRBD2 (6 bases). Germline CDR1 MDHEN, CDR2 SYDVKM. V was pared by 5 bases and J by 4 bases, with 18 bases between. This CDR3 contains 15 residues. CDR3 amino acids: CASSGRTGGLYEQYF. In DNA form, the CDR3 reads TGTGCCAGCAGTGGACGGACTGGGGGGTTATACGAGCAGTACTTC.

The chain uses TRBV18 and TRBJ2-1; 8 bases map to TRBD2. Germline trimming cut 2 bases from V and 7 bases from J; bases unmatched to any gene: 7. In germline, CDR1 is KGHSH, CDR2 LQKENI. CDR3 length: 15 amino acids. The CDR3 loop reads CASSPIAGTANEQFF. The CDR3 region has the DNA TGTGCCAGCTCACCAATAGCGGGAACGGCGAATGAGCAGTTCTTC.

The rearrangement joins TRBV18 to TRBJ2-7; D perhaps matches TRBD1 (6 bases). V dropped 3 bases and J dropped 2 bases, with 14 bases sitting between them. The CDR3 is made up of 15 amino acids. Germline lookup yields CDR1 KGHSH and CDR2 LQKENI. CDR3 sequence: CASSPTGLSTYEQYF. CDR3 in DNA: TGTGCCAGCTCACCGACAGGCCTTAGTACCTACGAGCAGTACTTC. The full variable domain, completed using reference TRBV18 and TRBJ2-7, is NAGVMQNPRHLVRRRGQEARLRCSPMKGHSHVYWYRQLPEEGLKFMVYLQKENIIDESGMPKERFSAEFPKEGPSILRIQQVVRGDSAAYFCASSPTGLSTYEQYFGPGTRLTVT.

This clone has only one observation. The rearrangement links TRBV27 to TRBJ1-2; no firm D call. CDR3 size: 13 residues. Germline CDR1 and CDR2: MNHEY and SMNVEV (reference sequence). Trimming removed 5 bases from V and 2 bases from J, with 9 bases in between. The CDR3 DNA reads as TGTGCCAGCAGTCGGAGGGAGAACTATGGCTACACCTTC. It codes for CASSRRENYGYTF.

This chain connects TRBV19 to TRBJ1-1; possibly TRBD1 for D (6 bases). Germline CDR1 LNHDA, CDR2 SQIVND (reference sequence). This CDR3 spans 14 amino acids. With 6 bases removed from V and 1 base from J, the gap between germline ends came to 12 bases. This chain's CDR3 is CASRGRGENTEAFF. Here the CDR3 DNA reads TGTGCCAGTAGGGGCAGGGGAGAGAACACTGAAGCTTTCTTT. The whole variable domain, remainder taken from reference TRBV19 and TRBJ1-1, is DGGITQSPKYLFRKEGQNVTLSCEQNLNHDAMYWYRQDPGQGLRLIYYSQIVNDFQKGDIAEGYSVSREKKESFPLTVTSAQKNPTAFYLCASRGRGENTEAFFGQGTRLTVV.

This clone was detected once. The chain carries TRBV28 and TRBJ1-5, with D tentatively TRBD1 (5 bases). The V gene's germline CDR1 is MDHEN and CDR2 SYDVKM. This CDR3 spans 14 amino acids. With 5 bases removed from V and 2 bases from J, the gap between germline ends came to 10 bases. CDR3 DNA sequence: TGTGCCAGCAGTCTAGGGGCAGGCAATCAGCCCCAGCATTTT. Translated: CASSLGAGNQPQHF.

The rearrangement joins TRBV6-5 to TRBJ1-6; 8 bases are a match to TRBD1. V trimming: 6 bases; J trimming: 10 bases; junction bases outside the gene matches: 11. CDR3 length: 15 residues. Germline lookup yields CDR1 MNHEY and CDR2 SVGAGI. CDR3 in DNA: TGTGCCAGCAGCGGAGCCGGGACAGGAGTGTCACCCCTCCACTTT. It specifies CASSGAGTGVSPLHF.

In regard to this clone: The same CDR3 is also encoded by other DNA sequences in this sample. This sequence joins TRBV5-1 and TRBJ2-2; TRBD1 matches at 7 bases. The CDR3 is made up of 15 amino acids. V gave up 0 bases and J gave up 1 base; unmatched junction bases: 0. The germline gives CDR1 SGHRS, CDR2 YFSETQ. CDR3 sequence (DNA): TGCGCCAGCAGCTTGGCAGGGGGGAACACCGGGGAGCTGTTTTTT. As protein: CASSLAGGNTGELFF.

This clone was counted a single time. The CDR3 bases are TGTGCCAGCAGTTTAGTGGGGTCCGGCGAGCAGTACTTC. This sequence encodes CASSLVGSGEQYF. This sequence joins TRBV12-3 or TRBV12-4 and TRBJ2-7; D is undetermined. V shed 1 base and J shed 6 bases, with 10 bases lying between them. There are 13 residues in the CDR3.

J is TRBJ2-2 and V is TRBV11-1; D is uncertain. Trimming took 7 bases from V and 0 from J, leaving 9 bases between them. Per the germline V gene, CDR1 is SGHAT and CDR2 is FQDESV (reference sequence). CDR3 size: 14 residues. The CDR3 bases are TGTGCCAGCAAAAGGGCTTCGAACACCGGGGAGCTGTTTTTT. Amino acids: CASKRASNTGELFF. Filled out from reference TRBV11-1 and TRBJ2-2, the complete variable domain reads EAEVAQSPRYKITEKSQAVAFWCDPISGHATLYWYRQILGQGPELLVQFQDESVVDDSQLPKDRFSAERLKGVDSTLKIQPAELGDSAMYLCASKRASNTGELFFGEGSRLTVL.

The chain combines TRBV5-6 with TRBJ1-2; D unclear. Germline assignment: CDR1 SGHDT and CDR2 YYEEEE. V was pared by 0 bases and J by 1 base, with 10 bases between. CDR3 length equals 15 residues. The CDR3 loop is CASSLAGKNNYGYTF. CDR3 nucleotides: TGTGCCAGCAGCTTGGCGGGGAAGAATAACTATGGCTACACCTTC.

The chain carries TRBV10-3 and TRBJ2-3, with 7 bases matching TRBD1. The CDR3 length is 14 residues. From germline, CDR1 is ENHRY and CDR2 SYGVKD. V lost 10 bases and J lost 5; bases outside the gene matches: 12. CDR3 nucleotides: TGTGCCACCTCTACAGGGGTTGACAGAGATACGCAGTATTTT. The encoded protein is CATSTGVDRDTQYF.

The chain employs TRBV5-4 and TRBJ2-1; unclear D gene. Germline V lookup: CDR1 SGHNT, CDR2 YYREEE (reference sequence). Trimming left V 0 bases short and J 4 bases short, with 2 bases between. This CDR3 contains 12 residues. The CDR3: CASSLEYNEQFF. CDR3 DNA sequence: TGTGCCAGCAGCTTGGAGTACAATGAGCAGTTCTTC.

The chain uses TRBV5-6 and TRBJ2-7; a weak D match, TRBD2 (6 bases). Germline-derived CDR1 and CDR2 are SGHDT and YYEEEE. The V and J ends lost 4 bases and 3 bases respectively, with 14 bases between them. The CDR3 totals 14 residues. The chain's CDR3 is CASSPRDSLYEQYF. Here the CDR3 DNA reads TGTGCCAGCAGCCCCCGGGACTCACTCTACGAGCAGTACTTC.

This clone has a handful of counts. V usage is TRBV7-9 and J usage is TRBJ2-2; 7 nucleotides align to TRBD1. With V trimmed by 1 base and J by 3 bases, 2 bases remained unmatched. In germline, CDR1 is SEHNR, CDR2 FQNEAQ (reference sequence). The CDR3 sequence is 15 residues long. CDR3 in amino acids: CASSLDRGYTGELFF. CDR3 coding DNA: TGTGCCAGCAGCTTAGACAGGGGCTACACCGGGGAGCTGTTTTTT. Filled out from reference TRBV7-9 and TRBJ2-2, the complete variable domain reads DTGVSQNPRHKITKRGQNVTFRCDPISEHNRLYWYRQTLGQGPEFLTYFQNEAQLEKSRLLSDRFSAERPKGSFSTLEIQRTEQGDSAMYLCASSLDRGYTGELFFGEGSRLTVL.

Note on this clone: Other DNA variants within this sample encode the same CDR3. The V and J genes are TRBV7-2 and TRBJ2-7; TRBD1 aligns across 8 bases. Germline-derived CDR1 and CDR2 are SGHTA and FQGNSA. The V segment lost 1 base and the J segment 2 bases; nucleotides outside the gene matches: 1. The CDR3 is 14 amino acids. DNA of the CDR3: TGTGCCAGCAGCTTAGAGACAGGGGCCTACGAGCAGTACTTC. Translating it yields CASSLETGAYEQYF. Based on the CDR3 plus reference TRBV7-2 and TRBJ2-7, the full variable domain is GAGVSQSPSNKVTEKGKDVELRCDPISGHTALYWYRQSLGQGLEFLIYFQGNSAPDKSGLPSDRFSAERTGGSVSTLTIQRTQQEDSAVYLCASSLETGAYEQYFGPGTRLTVT.

The CDR3 protein is CASSGSDSNSGNTIYF. CDR3 sequence (DNA): TGTGCCAGCAGCGGTAGCGACAGTAACTCTGGAAACACCATATATTTT. J is TRBJ1-3 and V is TRBV28; maybe TRBD1 (5 bases). CDR3 length: 16 amino acids. Trimming removed 6 bases at V and 0 bases at J, with 15 bases between. The germline V gene encodes CDR1 MDHEN and CDR2 SYDVKM.

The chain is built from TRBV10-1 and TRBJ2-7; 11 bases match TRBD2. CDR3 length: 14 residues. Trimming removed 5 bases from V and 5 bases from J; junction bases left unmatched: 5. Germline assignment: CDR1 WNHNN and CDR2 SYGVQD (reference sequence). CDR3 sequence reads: CASSKPGLADEQYF. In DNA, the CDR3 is TGCGCCAGCAGTAAACCGGGACTAGCGGACGAGCAGTACTTC.

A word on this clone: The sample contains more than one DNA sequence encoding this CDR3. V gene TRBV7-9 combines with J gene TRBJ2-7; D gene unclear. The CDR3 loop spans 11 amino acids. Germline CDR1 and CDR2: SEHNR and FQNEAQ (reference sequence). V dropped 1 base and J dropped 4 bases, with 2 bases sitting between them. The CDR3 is CASSLEYEQYF. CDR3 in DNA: TGTGCCAGCAGCTTAGAATACGAGCAGTACTTC.

The CDR3 DNA follows: TGTGCCAGCAGCTTCGAAGAGACCCAGTACTTC. Translation: CASSFEETQYF. The chain employs TRBV5-5 and TRBJ2-5, with D unresolved. Germline V gene sequence: CDR1 SGHKS, CDR2 YYEKEE (reference sequence). Deletions cut 2 bases from V and 3 bases from J, with 2 bases between. This CDR3 contains 11 residues.